This T cell receptor beta chain was profiled in a study of technical replicates of blood from a handful of donors. The germline V gene encodes CDR1 KGHSH and CDR2 LQKENI. The CDR3 covers 15 residues. V dropped 3 bases and J dropped 7; count of bases not matched to a gene: 5. Clones were read by immunoSEQ multiplex PCR, and TCRdb kept only the in-frame ones, dropping some. Seen here are some 70,000 clones, roughly 97% observed once, and the top ten hold 0.25% to 0.3%. The chain combines TRBV18 with TRBJ2-7, with 14 bases fitting TRBD2. This TCR was sampled from a human donor in good health. Input material: T cells isolated from PBMCs. The chain's CDR3 is CASSPGLAGADEQYF. The CDR3 DNA is TGTGCCAGCTCACCGGGACTAGCGGGAGCAGATGAGCAGTACTTC.